The next 30 T cell receptor beta chains were all read from a single sample in a study of a mutant IDH1 vaccine in newly diagnosed glioma. Method: immunoSEQ multiplex PCR; TCRdb's copy keeps in-frame clones and lacks some. The profile shows about 94,000 clones, roughly 90% of them singletons. Time point in this sample: week 47, end of study. The study gave 300 ug of mutant IDH1 20-mer peptide per vaccine dose, with topical imiquimod. Their target antigens are unknown. Sequenced here: PBMCs, sampled from a glioma patient whose treatment included an IDH1 peptide vaccine. These receptors were obtained from a woman aged 50 to 60 with glioma.

CDR3 nucleotide sequence: TGTGCCTGGAGTATCTTGGCAGGGGCGATATATGGCTACACCTTC. Translating gives CAWSILAGAIYGYTF. The J gene is TRBJ1-2, the V gene TRBV30, with D possibly TRBD1 on 6 matching bases. Germline V gene lookup returns CDR1 GTSNPN and CDR2 SVGIG (reference sequence). The CDR3 length is 15 residues. The V and J ends lost 2 bases and 5 bases respectively, with 18 bases between them.

Written as DNA, the CDR3 is TGTGCCAGCAGCCCCCGCTATTACAATGAGCAGTTCTTC. Its protein product is CASSPRYYNEQFF. This chain uses TRBV9 with TRBJ2-1; no firm D call. Trimming left V 4 bases short and J 4 bases short, with 9 bases between. From germline, CDR1 is SGDLS and CDR2 YYNGEE. The CDR3 spans 13 residues.

The V call is TRBV5-1, the J call TRBJ2-7, with 11 bases matching TRBD2. The junction had 2 bases not matched to a gene; V was cut back by 1 base and J by 5 bases. The V gene's germline CDR1 is SGHRS and CDR2 YFSETQ. The CDR3 length is 14 residues. CDR3 amino acids: CASSLKLAGDEQYF. CDR3 nucleotides: TGCGCCAGCAGCTTGAAACTAGCGGGAGACGAGCAGTACTTC.

The rearrangement joins TRBV5-1 to TRBJ2-1; tentative D call: TRBD2 (7 bases). CDR3 length equals 15 residues. V was clipped by 4 bases and J by 8 bases, with 19 bases between them. In germline, CDR1 is SGHRS, CDR2 YFSETQ. CDR3 DNA: TGCGCCAGCAGCCGCAGAGGGGGGGTTCTGGATGAGCAGTTCTTC. Protein sequence: CASSRRGGVLDEQFF. The complete variable domain, with remaining parts taken from reference TRBV5-1 and TRBJ2-1, reads KAGVTQTPRYLIKTRGQQVTLSCSPISGHRSVSWYQQTPGQGLQFLFEYFSETQRNKGNFPGRFSGRQFSNSRSEMNVSTLELGDSALYLCASSRRGGVLDEQFFGPGTRLTVL.

The chain uses TRBV6-5 and TRBJ2-7; D is perhaps TRBD1 (6 bases). Trimming removed 4 bases at V and 13 bases at J, with 20 bases between. From germline, CDR1 is MNHEY and CDR2 SVGAGI. The CDR3 length is 13 residues. DNA for the CDR3: TGTGCCAGCAGTTCCTCGTACAGGGAATCCTCTTACTTC. Its protein product is CASSSSYRESSYF.

The table lists this clone with a few counts. This sequence joins TRBV5-1 and TRBJ2-5, with D perhaps matching TRBD1 (6 bases). This CDR3 is built from 13 residues. Trimming cost V 4 bases and J 5 bases, with 12 bases left between them. Germline V lookup: CDR1 SGHRS, CDR2 YFSETQ. The CDR3 DNA follows: TGCGCCAGCAGCGGGACACCCAGGGAGACCCAGTACTTC. Amino acids: CASSGTPRETQYF.

As concerns this clone: The junction departs from the called germline gene at one end, perhaps through a read error. The chain employs TRBV2 and TRBJ1-2; a weak D match, TRBD1 (6 bases). The germline V gene encodes CDR1 SNHLY and CDR2 FYNNEI. CDR3 length: 17 amino acids. CDR3 coding DNA: TGTGTCAGCAGTGAAAGGGACAACCCGCTCGAGGACTATGGCTACACCTTC. Translating gives CVSSERDNPLEDYGYTF.

V usage is TRBV28 and J usage is TRBJ2-1; 7 bases map to TRBD1. Trimming took 6 bases from V and 9 from J; bases not matched to a gene: 5. The CDR3 covers 12 residues. Germline CDR1 is MDHEN and CDR2 is SYDVKM. The DNA of the CDR3 is TGTGCCAGCAGGGGACAGATCACTGAGCAGTTCTTC. Encoded protein: CASRGQITEQFF.

Regarding this clone: The sample carries other DNA sequences with the same CDR3. The V call is TRBV10-3, the J call TRBJ2-3; no clear D gene. The V and J ends lost 3 bases and 2 bases respectively, with 9 bases between them. The CDR3 is 14 residues long. The germline CDR1 and CDR2 sequences are ENHRY and SYGVKD. CDR3 nucleotide sequence: TGTGCCATCAGTGACAGAGACTTCACAGATACGCAGTATTTT. Amino acids: CAISDRDFTDTQYF.

This clone has only a few counts. The rearrangement joins TRBV5-1 to TRBJ2-3, with D possibly matching TRBD2 (6 bases). CDR1 SGHRS and CDR2 YFSETQ come from the germline V gene. CDR3 length: 12 amino acids. The germline V and J ends were trimmed by 2 bases and 7 bases, with 8 bases remaining between them. The CDR3: CASSFGGNTQYF. As DNA, the CDR3 is TGCGCCAGCAGCTTTGGGGGGAATACGCAGTATTTT.

This chain uses TRBV10-3 with TRBJ2-1; 11 nucleotides line up with TRBD2. With 4 bases clipped from V and 12 bases from J, the junction kept 20 bases outside the gene matches. The CDR3 is 18 amino acids. Germline values: CDR1 ENHRY, CDR2 SYGVKD. CDR3 residues: CAISAFLPGTSGNEGQFF. The CDR3 nucleotides read TGTGCCATCAGTGCATTCCTCCCCGGGACTAGCGGAAATGAGGGGCAGTTCTTC.

The V call is TRBV29-1, the J call TRBJ2-7, with D unclear. In germline, CDR1 is SQVTM, CDR2 ANQGSEA. V dropped 6 bases and J dropped 3 bases, with 9 bases sitting between them. The CDR3 totals 11 residues. The CDR3 sequence is CSVTTLYEQYF. CDR3 in DNA: TGCAGCGTAACCACCCTCTACGAGCAGTACTTC.

The V and J genes are TRBV19 and TRBJ2-5; D gene ambiguous. The length of the CDR3 is 14 residues. Germline V gives CDR1 LNHDA, CDR2 SQIVND (reference sequence). V was trimmed by 3 bases and J by 0 bases, leaving 8 bases between them. CDR3: CASSIAAYQETQYF. CDR3 nucleotide sequence: TGTGCCAGTAGTATTGCGGCGTACCAAGAGACCCAGTACTTC.

This clone appeared a single time. The chain joins TRBV9 to TRBJ2-3; D is unresolved. Germline CDR1 SGDLS, CDR2 YYNGEE. The V gene lost 3 bases and the J gene lost 5 bases, with 10 bases spanning the gap. The CDR3 extends over 13 amino acids. The CDR3 DNA follows: TGTGCCAGCAGCGCGAGAGGCTTAGATACGCAGTATTTT. This codes for CASSARGLDTQYF. Looking up the rest from reference TRBV9 and TRBJ2-3 gives the full variable domain: DSGVTQTPKHLITATGQRVTLRCSPRSGDLSVYWYQQSLDQGLQFLIQYYNGEERAKGNILERFSAQQFPDLHSELNLSSLELGDSALYFCASSARGLDTQYFGPGTRLTVL.

The chain joins TRBV27 to TRBJ1-1; D call uncertain. CDR3 length equals 13 residues. Germline V CDR1 and CDR2: MNHEY, SMNVEV (reference sequence). Trimming shortened V by 2 bases and J by 0 bases, and 4 bases separated the two germline ends. CDR3 protein: CASSLVMNTEAFF. The CDR3 DNA is TGTGCCAGCAGTTTAGTCATGAACACTGAAGCTTTCTTT.

The CDR3 region is CASSFGRAYEQYF. CDR3 DNA sequence: TGTGCCAGCAGTTTCGGCAGGGCCTACGAGCAGTACTTC. The chain recombines TRBV28 with TRBJ2-7, with D perhaps TRBD1 (5 bases). V lost 3 bases to trimming and J lost 2 bases, with 8 bases between them. The germline CDR1 and CDR2 sequences are MDHEN and SYDVKM. The CDR3 contains 13 residues. Full variable domain (remainder filled in from reference TRBV28 and TRBJ2-7): DVKVTQSSRYLVKRTGEKVFLECVQDMDHENMFWYRQDPGLGLRLIYFSYDVKMKEKGDIPEGYSVSREKKERFSLILESASTNQTSMYLCASSFGRAYEQYFGPGTRLTVT.

V usage is TRBV19 and J usage is TRBJ1-4, with D maybe TRBD1 (6 bases). In germline, CDR1 is LNHDA, CDR2 SQIVND (reference sequence). Trimming took 2 bases from V and 6 from J, leaving 10 bases between them. The CDR3 is made up of 14 amino acids. As DNA, the CDR3 is TGTGCCAGTAGTATAATGGCAGGGGATGAAAAACTGTTTTTT. Translating it yields CASSIMAGDEKLFF. The full variable domain, rest sourced from reference TRBV19 and TRBJ1-4, is DGGITQSPKYLFRKEGQNVTLSCEQNLNHDAMYWYRQDPGQGLRLIYYSQIVNDFQKGDIAEGYSVSREKKESFPLTVTSAQKNPTAFYLCASSIMAGDEKLFFGSGTQLSVL.

V and J are TRBV7-9 and TRBJ2-1; 7 positions match TRBD2. This CDR3 has 14 amino acids. With V trimmed by 6 bases and J by 7 bases, 9 bases remained unmatched. CDR1 and CDR2 from the germline V gene are SEHNR and FQNEAQ (reference sequence). CDR3 sequence reads: CASSSSGRGNEQFF. For the CDR3, the DNA is TGTGCCAGCAGTTCTAGCGGCCGAGGGAATGAGCAGTTCTTC.

The chain combines TRBV7-9 with TRBJ2-1, with TRBD1 matching 8 bases. The CDR3 totals 16 residues. Losses at the gene ends were 4 bases for V and 5 bases for J; bases not matched to a gene: 10. Germline V CDR1 and CDR2: SEHNR, FQNEAQ (reference sequence). The DNA of the CDR3 is TGTGCCAGCAGCTGGCAGGGCACAGGGGGACACAATGAGCAGTTCTTC. It codes for CASSWQGTGGHNEQFF.

The genes are TRBV7-9 and TRBJ2-1, with a weak D call TRBD2 (5 bases). Trimming took off 3 bases at V and 4 bases at J, with 13 bases between the two ends. This CDR3 has 15 amino acids. CDR1 is SEHNR and CDR2 is FQNEAQ in the germline V gene (reference sequence). CDR3 protein: CASSFVPGLYNEQFF. CDR3 coding DNA: TGTGCCAGCAGCTTTGTTCCTGGACTTTACAATGAGCAGTTCTTC.

CDR3 sequence: CASSFSGSREQYF. The CDR3 nucleotides read TGTGCCAGCAGTTTCTCTGGGTCCCGCGAGCAGTACTTC. The genes are TRBV27 and TRBJ2-7; D unclear. Trimming shortened V by 3 bases and J by 6 bases, and 12 bases separated the two germline ends. The CDR3 covers 13 residues. The germline gives CDR1 MNHEY, CDR2 SMNVEV (reference sequence).

The genes are TRBV10-1 and TRBJ2-1; TRBD2 might be the D (5 bases). CDR3 length equals 14 residues. Trimming stripped 3 bases from V and 3 bases from J, with 9 bases between. Germline V gene sequence: CDR1 WNHNN, CDR2 SYGVQD (reference sequence). The CDR3 coding sequence is TGCGCCAGCAGTGAAGAGGGCAGCTACAATGAGCAGTTCTTC. Its protein product is CASSEEGSYNEQFF.

The chain employs TRBV4-2 and TRBJ2-2; 9 bases fit TRBD2. Germline lookup yields CDR1 LGHNA and CDR2 YNFKEQ. CDR3 length equals 19 residues. V gave up 0 bases and J gave up 3 bases; unmatched junction bases: 11. CDR3 bases: TGTGCCAGCAGCCAAGAAACGGGCGGGAGGGCCGTTTACACCGGGGAGCTGTTTTTT. Translated, it gives CASSQETGGRAVYTGELFF.

The CDR3 bases are TGTGCCAGCAGCTTCATAGAGGCGGCTGGCTACACCTTC. Protein sequence: CASSFIEAAGYTF. The chain couples TRBV7-9 to TRBJ1-2; D uncertain. The V end lost 3 bases, the J end lost 7 bases, and 12 bases lay between the germline ends. This CDR3 region has 13 residues. Germline values: CDR1 SEHNR, CDR2 FQNEAQ (reference sequence).

This clone appeared a few times. The gene calls are TRBV11-2 and TRBJ1-2; D remains unclear. The germline gives CDR1 SGHAT, CDR2 FQNNGV. Trimming shortened V by 4 bases and J by 4 bases, and 13 bases separated the two germline ends. The CDR3 has 14 residues. The CDR3 DNA follows: TGTGCCAGCAGCTCCCACGGGTCATGCTATGGCTACACCTTC. Amino acids: CASSSHGSCYGYTF.

This chain connects TRBV5-6 to TRBJ2-7; a weak D match, TRBD1 (5 bases). CDR1 is SGHDT and CDR2 is YYEEEE in the germline V gene. V shed 0 bases and J shed 4 bases, with 8 bases lying between them. The CDR3 runs to 13 residues. CDR3 sequence reads: CASSLGQLYEQYF. CDR3 nucleotide sequence: TGTGCCAGCAGCTTGGGACAGTTGTACGAGCAGTACTTC. Based on the CDR3 plus reference TRBV5-6 and TRBJ2-7, the full variable domain is DAGVTQSPTHLIKTRGQQVTLRCSPKSGHDTVSWYQQALGQGPQFIFQYYEEEERQRGNFPDRFSGHQFPNYSSELNVNALLLGDSALYLCASSLGQLYEQYFGPGTRLTVT.

The chain recombines TRBV5-4 with TRBJ2-1; D may match TRBD1 or TRBD2 (5 bases each). Trimming stripped 0 bases from V and 10 bases from J, with 20 bases between. CDR3 length equals 16 residues. The germline CDR1 and CDR2 sequences are SGHNT and YYREEE (reference sequence). The CDR3 DNA follows: TGTGCCAGCAGCTTGGCCGTGGCGGGCGCAGAGGGGGAGCAGTTCTTC. Translated, it gives CASSLAVAGAEGEQFF.

J is TRBJ2-1 and V is TRBV9, with TRBD2 matching over 8 bases. With 4 bases clipped from V and 6 bases from J, the junction kept 6 bases outside the gene matches. Germline CDR1 and CDR2: SGDLS and YYNGEE. CDR3 size: 14 residues. The CDR3, as DNA: TGTGCCAGCAGCCCTATCCGGGGGGGCAATGAGCAGTTCTTC. Translating it yields CASSPIRGGNEQFF.

As regards this clone: This CDR3 is also generated by other DNA sequences in the sample. The genes are TRBV9 and TRBJ1-1, with no clear D. V was shortened by 0 bases and J by 3 bases, with 3 bases between the two germline ends. The V gene's germline CDR1 is SGDLS and CDR2 YYNGEE. The CDR3 sequence is 12 residues long. CDR3 DNA: TGTGCCAGCAGCGTAGGGGACACTGAAGCTTTCTTT. Translation gives CASSVGDTEAFF.

This chain connects TRBV5-1 to TRBJ1-2, with 8 positions matching TRBD1. The J segment lost 2 bases and the V segment lost 4 bases, leaving 13 bases of the junction unmatched. This CDR3 is 17 amino acids long. Germline V gene data show CDR1 as SGHRS and CDR2 as YFSETQ. The CDR3 spells CASSLIRGPSRNYGYTF. Here the CDR3 DNA reads TGCGCCAGCAGCCTAATCAGGGGGCCCTCGCGGAACTATGGCTACACCTTC.